The 32 T cell receptor beta chains presented below share a single source sample, sequenced in a study of shared clonotypes between healthy human individuals (TCRdb year 2020). Receptors were amplified or captured by the immunoSEQ multiplex PCR assay. The table comes from immuneACCESS by way of TCRdb, which keeps in-frame sequences with V and J called. Part of the clones is missing from these tables; in studies checked, under half for an unresolved V gene and the rest for unknown reasons. The table for this sample lists some 2,400,000 clones; approximately 94% of them were counted only once. The ten biggest clones cover roughly 0.13% of the sample. What was sequenced was naive CD4+ T cells sorted from blood. What this sample's cell subset or site label stands for: CD45RA+ positively selected. These receptors were collected from a man younger than 30 in good health.

The V call is TRBV10-1, the J call TRBJ2-3, with D unresolved. The V gene lost 2 bases and the J gene lost 8 bases, with 8 bases spanning the gap. This CDR3 region has 12 residues. The germline gives CDR1 WNHNN, CDR2 SYGVQD (reference sequence). In nucleotides, the CDR3 is TGCGCCAGCAGTGAGCTTGTCGGTACGCAGTATTTT. Protein: CASSELVGTQYF.

The genes are TRBV19 and TRBJ2-7, with D possibly being TRBD1 (5 bases). In germline, CDR1 is LNHDA, CDR2 SQIVND (reference sequence). There are 14 residues in the CDR3. V gave up 9 bases and J gave up 0 bases, with 15 bases separating them. The chain's CDR3 is CASRMTATSYEQYF. The CDR3 DNA is TGTGCCAGCCGAATGACAGCTACCTCCTACGAGCAGTACTTC.

V usage is TRBV10-3 and J usage is TRBJ2-6; no clear D gene. CDR3 size: 15 residues. Trimming took off 4 bases at V and 0 bases at J, with 7 bases between the two ends. Per the germline V gene, CDR1 is ENHRY and CDR2 is SYGVKD. Here the CDR3 reads CAISATLSGANVLTF. DNA for the CDR3: TGTGCCATCAGTGCCACCCTCTCTGGGGCCAACGTCCTGACTTTC.

The chain recombines TRBV10-2 with TRBJ1-6; possible D gene TRBD1, 5 bases. The CDR3 is made up of 15 amino acids. Trimming took 3 bases from V and 5 from J, leaving 11 bases between them. Germline assignment: CDR1 WSHSY and CDR2 SAAADI. The CDR3 loop is CASSDDRINNSPLHF. CDR3 nucleotide sequence: TGCGCCAGCAGTGATGACAGAATTAATAATTCACCCCTCCACTTT.

This rearrangement joins TRBV5-1 to TRBJ2-1, with a weak D call TRBD1 (5 bases). The germline V gene encodes CDR1 SGHRS and CDR2 YFSETQ. The V gene lost 5 bases and the J gene lost 0 bases, with 15 bases spanning the gap. The CDR3 sequence is 16 residues long. This CDR3 is CASSSLTVSSYNEQFF. The CDR3 bases are TGCGCCAGCAGTTCCCTGACAGTGAGCTCCTACAATGAGCAGTTCTTC.

The V gene is TRBV30, the J gene TRBJ2-2; TRBD1 matches at 9 bases. The J segment lost 9 bases and the V segment lost 0 bases, leaving 5 bases of the junction unmatched. Germline CDR1 reads GTSNPN; CDR2 reads SVGIG (reference sequence). The CDR3 is 14 amino acids. As DNA, the CDR3 is TGTGCCTGGAGTGTGGGGACAGGGAGCCGGGAGCTGTTTTTT. Its translation: CAWSVGTGSRELFF.

J is TRBJ1-4 and V is TRBV28, with TRBD1 identical over 10 bases. The CDR3 loop spans 16 amino acids. Germline CDR1 reads MDHEN; CDR2 reads SYDVKM. The trim removed 6 bases at V and 7 bases at J, leaving 11 bases unmatched. The CDR3 bases are TGTGCCAGCAGACTACCCTCCGGGACAGGGGTTGAAAAACTGTTTTTT. Translated, it gives CASRLPSGTGVEKLFF.

The V call is TRBV2, the J call TRBJ1-1; no firm D call. This CDR3 contains 13 residues. Germline V gives CDR1 SNHLY, CDR2 FYNNEI. The V gene lost 7 bases and the J gene lost 1 base, with 10 bases spanning the gap. CDR3 residues: CASTSFGNTEAFF. The DNA for the CDR3 is TGTGCCAGCACATCCTTTGGGAACACTGAAGCTTTCTTT. The variable domain in full, completed from reference TRBV2 and TRBJ1-1, reads EPEVTQTPSHQVTQMGQEVILRCVPISNHLYFYWYRQILGQKVEFLVSFYNNEISEKSEIFDDQFSVERPDGSNFTLKIRSTKLEDSAMYFCASTSFGNTEAFFGQGTRLTVV.

The chain links TRBV27 to TRBJ2-7; D is unclear. Germline values: CDR1 MNHEY, CDR2 SMNVEV (reference sequence). The CDR3 totals 12 residues. V was pared by 8 bases and J by 6 bases, with 14 bases between. The DNA of the CDR3 is TGTGCCAGCGGTGACCGTGGCGGCGAGCAGTACTTC. It is translated as CASGDRGGEQYF.

For this clone: A much larger clone lies one base from this, so it may be a read error. The genes are TRBV7-2 and TRBJ2-7; D unclear. CDR3 length: 11 residues. V lost 4 bases and J lost 3, with 4 bases in between. Germline loops: CDR1 SGHTA, CDR2 FQGNSA. The DNA for the CDR3 is TGTGCCAGCAGCTCGGACTACGAGCAGTACTTC. Protein sequence: CASSSDYEQYF.

Regarding this clone: Other DNA sequences in the same sample also yield this CDR3. The chain combines TRBV15 with TRBJ1-1; D not resolved. Germline V gene sequence: CDR1 LNHNV, CDR2 YYDKDF (reference sequence). The CDR3 loop spans 13 amino acids. The V end was cut by 0 bases, the J end by 0 bases, with 2 bases between. CDR3 in amino acids: CATSRDLNTEAFF. The CDR3 nucleotides read TGTGCCACCAGCAGAGACCTGAACACTGAAGCTTTCTTT.

This chain links TRBV19 with TRBJ2-1; 8 nucleotides agree with TRBD2. The V gene's germline CDR1 is LNHDA and CDR2 SQIVND (reference sequence). This CDR3 is built from 15 residues. J was trimmed by 6 bases and V by 3 bases; bases with no gene match: 7. The CDR3 coding sequence is TGTGCCAGTAGTATTTCGGCTAGCGGGCGCAATGAGCAGTTCTTC. Protein: CASSISASGRNEQFF.

This chain links TRBV5-4 with TRBJ1-2; 9 positions agree with TRBD1. Germline loops: CDR1 SGHNT, CDR2 YYREEE (reference sequence). V lost 4 bases, J lost 6 bases, and 10 bases stayed unmatched. This CDR3 contains 15 residues. The CDR3 DNA reads as TGTGCCAGCAGCGGGAGGACAGGGGAGAGAGATGGCTACACCTTC. Translation: CASSGRTGERDGYTF.

The chain carries TRBV9 and TRBJ2-3; 8 positions match TRBD2. Germline CDR1 reads SGDLS; CDR2 reads YYNGEE. V dropped 0 bases and J dropped 10; count of bases not matched to a gene: 1. The CDR3 contains 12 residues. For the CDR3, the DNA is TGTGCCAGCAGCGTAGAGGGACTAGCGCAGTATTTT. Residues: CASSVEGLAQYF.

The rearrangement uses TRBV19 and TRBJ1-5, with D perhaps matching TRBD1 (5 bases). There are 16 residues in the CDR3. Germline assignment: CDR1 LNHDA and CDR2 SQIVND (reference sequence). V lost 5 bases and J lost 3, with 17 bases in between. CDR3 sequence (DNA): TGTGCCAGTAGTTCCCAGGGTGTTTCGTCCAATCAGCCCCAGCATTTT. It specifies CASSSQGVSSNQPQHF.

The chain links TRBV10-3 to TRBJ2-7, with D tentatively TRBD2 (6 bases). Deletions cut 7 bases from V and 0 bases from J, with 13 bases between. This CDR3 has 14 amino acids. Germline assignment: CDR1 ENHRY and CDR2 SYGVKD. CDR3 sequence reads: CAITSSVSSYEQYF. CDR3 sequence (DNA): TGTGCCATCACGTCTAGCGTGAGCTCCTACGAGCAGTACTTC.

Concerning this clone: The sample carries other DNA sequences with the same CDR3. The chain employs TRBV18 and TRBJ2-7; D remains unclear. V was trimmed by 3 bases and J by 2 bases, leaving 11 bases between them. CDR1 and CDR2 (germline): KGHSH, LQKENI. The CDR3 sequence is 14 residues long. CDR3 DNA: TGTGCCAGCTCACCTTCGGGCAGCCCCTACGAGCAGTACTTC. Amino acids: CASSPSGSPYEQYF.

A single count supports this clone. The V call is TRBV30, the J call TRBJ2-3; tentatively, D is TRBD2 (6 bases). Trimming took off 1 base at V and 5 bases at J, with 7 bases between the two ends. CDR3 length equals 12 residues. From germline, CDR1 is GTSNPN and CDR2 SVGIG (reference sequence). CDR3: CAWSETRDTQYF. The DNA of the CDR3 is TGTGCCTGGAGTGAGACTAGAGATACGCAGTATTTT. The variable domain in full, completed from reference TRBV30 and TRBJ2-3, reads SQTIHQWPATLVQPVGSPLSLECTVEGTSNPNLYWYRQAAGRGLQLLFYSVGIGQISSEVPQNLSASRPQDRQFILSSKKLLLSDSGFYLCAWSETRDTQYFGPGTRLTVL.

With regard to this clone: At the DNA level, this CDR3 is encoded by other sequences in the same sample as well. The CDR3 loop is CASSSYNSPLHF. As DNA, the CDR3 is TGTGCCAGCTCCTCCTATAATTCACCCCTCCACTTT. This sequence joins TRBV27 and TRBJ1-6; D is unresolved. The CDR3 spans 12 residues. In germline, CDR1 is MNHEY, CDR2 SMNVEV (reference sequence). Trimming cost V 8 bases and J 0 bases, with 2 bases left between them.

About this clone itself: This CDR3 is also generated by other DNA sequences in the sample. The gene calls are TRBV7-2 and TRBJ2-2, with D possibly TRBD2 on 6 matching bases. There are 15 residues in the CDR3. Trimming pared 4 bases from V and 0 bases from J, leaving 9 bases between. CDR1 is SGHTA and CDR2 is FQGNSA in the germline V gene. The CDR3: CASSSGGANTGELFF. The CDR3, as DNA: TGTGCCAGCAGCTCCGGGGGAGCGAACACCGGGGAGCTGTTTTTT.

The chain is built from TRBV11-2 and TRBJ1-5, with D perhaps TRBD1 (6 bases). The CDR3 totals 17 residues. Trimming left V 2 bases short and J 5 bases short, with 19 bases between. Germline CDR1 is SGHAT and CDR2 is FQNNGV. The CDR3 DNA follows: TGTGCCAGCAGCTTAAGACAGATCGGGGGCAAAGATCAGCCCCAGCATTTT. It codes for CASSLRQIGGKDQPQHF.

V and J are TRBV7-2 and TRBJ2-7, with D unresolved. CDR3 length: 12 amino acids. V dropped 4 bases and J dropped 6 bases, with 10 bases sitting between them. Per the germline V gene, CDR1 is SGHTA and CDR2 is FQGNSA. The CDR3 region is CASSYQSREQYF. DNA for the CDR3: TGTGCCAGCAGCTACCAATCGCGCGAGCAGTACTTC.

The J gene is TRBJ2-7, the V gene TRBV6-6, with D perhaps being TRBD1 or TRBD2 (6 bases each). The length of the CDR3 is 16 residues. The germline V gene encodes CDR1 MNHNY and CDR2 SVGAGI (reference sequence). V was shortened by 0 bases and J by 3 bases, with 15 bases between the two germline ends. Here the CDR3 reads CASSYSFSGAIYEQYF. The CDR3 region has the DNA TGTGCCAGCAGTTACTCGTTTTCGGGGGCTATCTACGAGCAGTACTTC.

About this clone: This sample includes further DNA sequences coding for the same CDR3. The J gene is TRBJ1-1, the V gene TRBV2, with unresolved D. The CDR3 is made up of 13 amino acids. The germline V gene encodes CDR1 SNHLY and CDR2 FYNNEI. Between the trimmed V and J ends, which lost 5 bases and 1 base, there was a span of 8 bases. The CDR3 coding sequence is TGTGCCAGCAGTCCCGACGGGAACACTGAAGCTTTCTTT. Its translation is CASSPDGNTEAFF.

Remarks on this clone: Different DNA sequences within this sample yield the same CDR3. The V gene is TRBV5-6, the J gene TRBJ1-5; D is uncertain. Germline CDR1 reads SGHDT; CDR2 reads YYEEEE. Trimming stripped 4 bases from V and 1 base from J, with 12 bases between. This CDR3 contains 15 residues. The CDR3 region has the DNA TGTGCCAGCAGCCCGCGGACGGTAAGCAATCAGCCCCAGCATTTT. Translation gives CASSPRTVSNQPQHF.

The chain links TRBV28 to TRBJ1-2, with D hard to call. V was shortened by 7 bases and J by 7 bases, with 16 bases between the two germline ends. CDR1 and CDR2 (germline): MDHEN, SYDVKM. The CDR3 is 13 residues long. CDR3 amino acids: CASNRVSGLGYTF. The DNA of the CDR3 is TGTGCCAGCAACCGTGTCAGCGGGCTTGGCTACACCTTC.

The genes are TRBV5-1 and TRBJ2-7; D may match TRBD1 or TRBD2 (5 bases each). V lost 4 bases, J lost 4 bases, and 21 bases lay in between. Germline CDR1 and CDR2: SGHRS and YFSETQ. The CDR3 runs 16 residues. This chain's CDR3 is CASSKGGSDSSYEQYF. The CDR3 DNA is TGCGCCAGCAGCAAAGGTGGGAGCGACAGCAGTTACGAGCAGTACTTC.

V and J are TRBV4-1 and TRBJ2-7; 13 bases align to TRBD2. The germline V gene has CDR1 MGHRA and CDR2 YSYEKL. V trimming: 0 bases; J trimming: 2 bases; junction bases outside the gene matches: 10. This CDR3 has 19 residues. The CDR3 loop is CASSQEDTSGRGNTYEQYF. The CDR3 bases are TGCGCCAGCAGCCAAGAAGATACTAGCGGGAGGGGCAACACCTACGAGCAGTACTTC.

A single count supports this clone. V usage is TRBV5-1 and J usage is TRBJ2-5; D gene unclear. With 3 bases removed from V and 2 bases from J, the gap between germline ends came to 14 bases. The CDR3 totals 15 residues. CDR1 is SGHRS, CDR2 YFSETQ, per germline. The CDR3 protein is CASSSIGTVQETQYF. The CDR3 coding sequence is TGCGCCAGCAGCTCCATCGGCACAGTACAAGAGACCCAGTACTTC.

This chain joins TRBV18 and TRBJ2-7; D assignment may be TRBD1 or TRBD2 (5 bases each). This CDR3 region has 15 residues. Germline CDR1 KGHSH, CDR2 LQKENI. Trimming cost V 2 bases and J 4 bases, with 15 bases left between them. The CDR3 DNA reads as TGTGCCAGCTCACCAGGGGCAGGGAGCCGATACGAGCAGTACTTC. Translated, it gives CASSPGAGSRYEQYF.

V is TRBV27 and J is TRBJ1-3, with D tentatively TRBD1 (5 bases). This CDR3 spans 14 amino acids. V was trimmed by 5 bases and J by 0 bases, leaving 8 bases between them. Germline V gene lookup returns CDR1 MNHEY and CDR2 SMNVEV (reference sequence). CDR3: CASSRTISGNTIYF. In nucleotides, the CDR3 is TGTGCCAGCAGTCGGACAATCTCTGGAAACACCATATATTTT.

The V and J genes are TRBV10-3 and TRBJ2-3; no clear D. This CDR3 is built from 13 residues. Trimming removed 8 bases at V and 0 bases at J, with 9 bases between. CDR1 and CDR2 (germline): ENHRY, SYGVKD. CDR3 loop: CAISRASTDTQYF. The CDR3 DNA reads as TGTGCCATCTCAAGGGCAAGCACAGATACGCAGTATTTT.